This TCR beta chain was captured in a study of blood T cell repertoires in COVID-19. Background on the study: The samples span acute and convalescent COVID-19 from the United States, Italy and Spain. Sources were T cells, B-cell-depleted T cells, or PBMCs; the material itself was cDNA or gDNA.

CDR1 and CDR2 from the germline V gene are SNHLY and FYNNEI. The CDR3 runs 15 residues. The V segment lost 6 bases and the J segment 4 bases; nucleotides outside the gene matches: 10. Study processing details: Amplification of reference gene primers provided the estimated nucleated cell counts. The method was immunoSEQ multiplex PCR; TCRdb's version includes in-frame clones alone and lacks a portion of them. V and J calls and clone size are copied from that table; D and trimming were computed from the DNA. Among about 110,000 clones listed, about nine tenths were seen once. The sequencing sample was made of peripheral blood. The chain joins TRBV2 to TRBJ2-5, with 8 bases fitting TRBD2. The TCR sequence derives from a man in his forties with acute or convalescent COVID-19. CDR3 sequence reads: CASRLIAGSGETQYF. CDR3 coding DNA: TGTGCCAGCAGATTGATAGCGGGGTCGGGAGAGACCCAGTACTTC.